The clone carrying this T cell receptor (beta chain) came up many times. Trimming pared 4 bases from V and 7 bases from J, leaving 13 bases between. The CDR3 sequence is 13 residues long. From germline, CDR1 is GTSNPN and CDR2 SVGIG (reference sequence). This sample was included in a study of Graves' ophthalmopathy and Graves' hyperthyroidism. Study-wide background: Investigators collected peripheral blood at initial diagnosis, before any treatment was given.

Ophthalmopathy cases showed moderate-to-severe activity, scoring CAS ≥3 and NOSPECS ≥4, with duration under 3 months. Orbital computed tomography, together with clinical symptoms, serum thyroxine, TRAb and thyroid ultrasound, was used for diagnosis. From RNA, the CDR3 regions of TCR beta chains were amplified and sequenced. RT-PCR was first run with HTBI primers, then multiplex PCR in a second round. In TCRdb, the multiplex PCR reads were re-called with MiXCR into one record per CDR3 protein. The top ten hold over 7.5% of the sample, which has approximately 460,000 distinct CDR3 sequences, over 13% seen once.

The chain recombines TRBV30 with TRBJ2-2, with D hard to call. The sequence derives from a woman in her twenties or thirties with Graves' ophthalmopathy. Sequencing was carried out using blood. As DNA, the CDR3 is TGTGCCTGGACCTCCATTGGGGTCGGGGAGCTGTTTTTT. Its protein is CAWTSIGVGELFF.